This entry is about one TCR beta chain. Its antigen is as yet unknown. This specimen belongs to a study of T cell responses to AZD1222 COVID-19 vaccine. General study points: Nearly half of spike-specific TCRs reportedly target unmutated variant regions.

Assay used: immunoSEQ multiplex PCR; TCRdb lists only in-frame clones, some missing. The data contain around 160,000 clones, approximately 90% of them singletons. Germline CDR1 and CDR2: MGHDK and SYGVNS. This CDR3 region has 14 residues. V gave up 4 bases and J gave up 2 bases, with 12 bases separating them. The sample was peripheral blood, taken 28 days after the second AZD1222 dose. The receptor's source is an adult who received the AZD1222 COVID-19 vaccine. This rearrangement joins TRBV25-1 to TRBJ2-7; D remains unclear. The CDR3 here is CASSGAGSAYEQYF. CDR3 sequence (DNA): TGTGCCAGCAGTGGTGCCGGCTCCGCCTACGAGCAGTACTTC.